The 28 T cell receptor beta chains given below trace back to one sample, sequenced in a study of shared clonotypes between healthy human individuals. Libraries were prepared by immunoSEQ multiplex PCR; TCRdb keeps only in-frame clonotypes and omits some of them. The table records about 2.4 million clones, under 95% of them present only once. Sequenced material: naive CD4+ T cells from PBMCs. Regarding subset: CD45RA+ positively selected. Every receptor here comes from a man between 18 and 29 years old in good health. Some clones in this sample may be carry-over from other donors' samples.

This chain joins TRBV4-1 and TRBJ1-5, with D unclear. The CDR3 contains 16 residues. Trimming took 0 bases from V and 0 from J, leaving 9 bases between them. Germline V gene data show CDR1 as MGHRA and CDR2 as YSYEKL. The CDR3 sequence: CASSQDLGSSNQPQHF. For the CDR3, the DNA is TGCGCCAGCAGCCAAGATTTGGGCAGTAGCAATCAGCCCCAGCATTTT.

This rearrangement joins TRBV11-3 to TRBJ2-3; D tentatively reads TRBD1 or TRBD2 (6 bases each). The V end was cut by 5 bases, the J end by 0 bases, with 9 bases between. The CDR3 loop spans 14 amino acids. Germline CDR1 is SGHNT and CDR2 is YENEEA. This chain's CDR3 is CASSRGRSTDTQYF. In DNA, the CDR3 is TGTGCCAGCAGCCGGGGGCGGAGCACAGATACGCAGTATTTT.

Comments on this clone: Within the sample, other DNA sequences also encode this same CDR3. The rearrangement links TRBV5-1 to TRBJ2-7; TRBD1 might be the D (6 bases). The CDR3 extends over 14 amino acids. Germline values: CDR1 SGHRS, CDR2 YFSETQ. Between the trimmed V and J ends, which lost 0 bases and 2 bases, there was a span of 9 bases. The CDR3 loop reads CASSLVQGPYEQYF. The CDR3, as DNA: TGCGCCAGCAGCTTGGTACAGGGACCCTACGAGCAGTACTTC.

The chain joins TRBV4-1 to TRBJ1-1; 7 nucleotides match TRBD1. The CDR3 is made up of 15 amino acids. Germline lookup yields CDR1 MGHRA and CDR2 YSYEKL. J lost 0 bases, V lost 4 bases, and 5 bases had no gene match. The CDR3 here is CASSLGTEMNTEAFF. In DNA form, the CDR3 reads TGCGCCAGCAGCCTTGGGACAGAGATGAACACTGAAGCTTTCTTT.

The chain joins TRBV2 to TRBJ1-1, with D possibly being TRBD1 (5 bases). This CDR3 region has 13 residues. V gave up 8 bases and J gave up 6 bases, with 16 bases separating them. Germline V CDR1 and CDR2: SNHLY, FYNNEI. DNA for the CDR3: TGTGCCAGCCGGGGCAGGGCGGTTGCTGAAGCTTTCTTT. It translates to CASRGRAVAEAFF.

The chain links TRBV5-4 to TRBJ2-3; tentative D call: TRBD2 (6 bases). V was pared by 4 bases and J by 2 bases, with 17 bases between. CDR3 length equals 16 residues. The germline V gene encodes CDR1 SGHNT and CDR2 YYREEE (reference sequence). In nucleotides, the CDR3 is TGTGCCAGCAGCGCCGGGGGAACTATCTTCACAGATACGCAGTATTTT. Its protein product is CASSAGGTIFTDTQYF.

About this clone: Other nucleotide sequences from this sample produce the same CDR3. The chain recombines TRBV18 with TRBJ1-2; 10 bases line up with TRBD1. Germline CDR1 is KGHSH and CDR2 is LQKENI. The trim removed 3 bases at V and 6 bases at J, leaving 1 base unmatched. The CDR3 totals 13 residues. The CDR3 bases are TGTGCCAGCTCACCGACAGGGGGCGATGGCTACACCTTC. Its translation: CASSPTGGDGYTF.

J is TRBJ2-1 and V is TRBV9, with D possibly being TRBD1 or TRBD2 (6 bases each). Trimming stripped 3 bases from V and 9 bases from J, with 19 bases between. The CDR3 loop spans 15 amino acids. Per germline, CDR1 SGDLS and CDR2 YYNGEE. The CDR3 region has the DNA TGTGCCAGCAGCGCAGGGGCGGGATTTCAGACTGAGCAGTTCTTC. Protein: CASSAGAGFQTEQFF.

The chain carries TRBV5-1 and TRBJ1-1; D not certain. V lost 0 bases and J lost 4, with 7 bases in between. Germline V lookup: CDR1 SGHRS, CDR2 YFSETQ. This CDR3 spans 13 amino acids. The CDR3 here is CASSLAQTTEAFF. In DNA form, the CDR3 reads TGCGCCAGCAGCTTGGCTCAGACCACTGAAGCTTTCTTT.

With regard to this clone: Other DNA sequences in this sample translate to the same CDR3. The chain has TRBV5-1 and TRBJ1-2; 8 bases match TRBD1. Unmatched junction bases numbered 7, after V lost 4 bases and J lost 8 bases. The CDR3 contains 13 residues. The V gene's germline CDR1 is SGHRS and CDR2 YFSETQ. The CDR3 here is CASSLDRVGGYTF. CDR3 in DNA: TGCGCCAGCAGCCTGGACAGGGTGGGAGGCTACACCTTC.

The rearrangement uses TRBV7-2 and TRBJ2-2; 11 positions match TRBD2. Germline assignment: CDR1 SGHTA and CDR2 FQGNSA. V lost 2 bases to trimming and J lost 4 bases; unmatched junction nucleotides: 3. This CDR3 is 16 amino acids long. The CDR3 protein is CASSLTGTSGTGELFF. Here the CDR3 DNA reads TGTGCCAGCAGCTTAACCGGGACTAGCGGCACCGGGGAGCTGTTTTTT.

This clone was seen just once. V and J are TRBV28 and TRBJ1-5; TRBD1 aligns across 7 bases. This CDR3 has 16 residues. V shed 4 bases, J shed 5 bases, and the junction held 11 bases outside the gene matches. Germline values: CDR1 MDHEN, CDR2 SYDVKM. The CDR3 nucleotides are TGTGCCAGCAGTTCGGCCATGACAGGGACCCATCAGCCCCAGCATTTT. Protein: CASSSAMTGTHQPQHF.

The V and J genes are TRBV11-2 and TRBJ2-5; 7 nucleotides agree with TRBD2. The V gene's germline CDR1 is SGHAT and CDR2 FQNNGV. The CDR3 is 16 amino acids. J was trimmed by 2 bases and V by 5 bases; bases with no gene match: 11. CDR3: CASSPSWGGGQETQYF. For the CDR3, the DNA is TGTGCCAGCAGCCCAAGTTGGGGGGGAGGGCAAGAGACCCAGTACTTC.

The chain has TRBV5-1 and TRBJ2-1; possibly TRBD1 or TRBD2 for D (5 bases each). Germline V gives CDR1 SGHRS, CDR2 YFSETQ. This CDR3 spans 18 amino acids. With 0 bases removed from V and 0 bases from J, the gap between germline ends came to 16 bases. CDR3 nucleotides: TGCGCCAGCAGCTTGGAAGGGACCCCCGTTTACTCCTACAATGAGCAGTTCTTC. This codes for CASSLEGTPVYSYNEQFF.

This chain uses TRBV10-3 with TRBJ1-5; TRBD1 aligns across 10 bases. The CDR3 extends over 14 amino acids. The germline CDR1 and CDR2 sequences are ENHRY and SYGVKD. Trimming cost V 6 bases and J 7 bases; bases outside gene matches: 6. The CDR3 loop reads CAIRGTGVEQPQHF. The CDR3 coding sequence is TGTGCCATCAGAGGGACAGGGGTGGAACAGCCCCAGCATTTT.

The chain joins TRBV5-1 to TRBJ2-7; 7 nucleotides align to TRBD2. The CDR3 contains 15 residues. V was clipped by 0 bases and J by 4 bases; unmatched bases: 7. Germline V gene data show CDR1 as SGHRS and CDR2 as YFSETQ. DNA for the CDR3: TGCGCCAGCAGCTTGGGTGGGCGGGAGAGTTACGAGCAGTACTTC. Protein sequence: CASSLGGRESYEQYF.

This clone was seen once. The genes are TRBV5-4 and TRBJ2-1; no firm D call. The V end was cut by 4 bases, the J end by 8 bases, with 22 bases between. This CDR3 comprises 16 residues. Germline V lookup: CDR1 SGHNT, CDR2 YYREEE (reference sequence). The CDR3: CASSPPGKQTTHEQFF. CDR3 nucleotide sequence: TGTGCCAGCAGCCCGCCCGGCAAACAGACGACACATGAGCAGTTCTTC.

This clone was detected only once. The V call is TRBV5-1, the J call TRBJ1-2, with D possibly TRBD1 on 5 matching bases. The V end was cut by 4 bases, the J end by 8 bases, with 18 bases between. From germline, CDR1 is SGHRS and CDR2 YFSETQ. The CDR3 has 14 residues. The CDR3 region is CASSPGDGSVGYTF. Here the CDR3 DNA reads TGCGCCAGCAGCCCTGGGGACGGGTCCGTCGGCTACACCTTC. The variable domain in full, with the rest retrieved from reference TRBV5-1 and TRBJ1-2, is KAGVTQTPRYLIKTRGQQVTLSCSPISGHRSVSWYQQTPGQGLQFLFEYFSETQRNKGNFPGRFSGRQFSNSRSEMNVSTLELGDSALYLCASSPGDGSVGYTFGSGTRLTVV.

This clone was recorded a few times. V and J are TRBV21-1 and TRBJ1-1. TRBV21-1 is described as a pseudogene. CDR3 size: 15 residues. The CDR3 loop is CASSKWDGMNTEAFF. CDR3 in DNA: TGTGCCAGCAGCAAGTGGGACGGGATGAACACTGAAGCTTTCTTT.

CDR3 loop: CASSIVAGVLGANVLTF. Here the CDR3 DNA reads TGTGCCAGTAGTATAGTAGCGGGAGTCTTAGGGGCCAACGTCCTGACTTTC. V usage is TRBV19 and J usage is TRBJ2-6; 9 bases line up with TRBD2. Germline lookup yields CDR1 LNHDA and CDR2 SQIVND (reference sequence). CDR3 length equals 17 residues. V lost 1 base to trimming and J lost 4 bases; unmatched junction nucleotides: 5.

The genes are TRBV6-5 and TRBJ1-1; a possible D gene is TRBD1 (6 bases). The V and J ends lost 2 bases and 4 bases respectively, with 8 bases between them. In germline, CDR1 is MNHEY, CDR2 SVGAGI. The CDR3 is made up of 13 amino acids. The CDR3 sequence: CASSYGGATEAFF. In DNA, the CDR3 is TGTGCCAGCAGTTACGGGGGGGCCACTGAAGCTTTCTTT.

The V call is TRBV7-8, the J call TRBJ2-1; D not resolved. Between the trimmed V and J ends, which lost 0 bases and 3 bases, there was a span of 6 bases. CDR1 and CDR2 (germline): SGHVS, FQNEAQ. There are 14 residues in the CDR3. The CDR3 coding sequence is TGTGCCAGCAGCTTAGCGGGAATCTACAATGAGCAGTTCTTC. It yields the protein CASSLAGIYNEQFF.

This sequence joins TRBV6-1 and TRBJ2-1; D not resolved. This CDR3 has 10 residues. V lost 5 bases to trimming and J lost 6 bases, with 2 bases between them. The V gene's germline CDR1 is MNHNS and CDR2 SASEGT. The CDR3 is CASSRNEQFF. The CDR3 DNA is TGTGCCAGCAGTCGCAATGAGCAGTTCTTC.

The V gene is TRBV13, the J gene TRBJ2-7, with a weak D call TRBD1 (5 bases). The V end was cut by 0 bases, the J end by 8 bases, with 14 bases between. The CDR3 loop spans 14 amino acids. Germline V gene sequence: CDR1 PRHDT, CDR2 FYEKMQ (reference sequence). CDR3 amino acids: CASSLGGRPTKQYF. Written as DNA, the CDR3 is TGTGCCAGCAGCTTAGGGGGGCGACCTACGAAGCAGTACTTC.

CDR3 sequence: CATSRELVNTEAFF. CDR3 sequence (DNA): TGTGCCACCAGCCGGGAACTTGTGAACACTGAAGCTTTCTTT. This chain links TRBV15 with TRBJ1-1; D is uncertain. Germline V gene sequence: CDR1 LNHNV, CDR2 YYDKDF (reference sequence). The length of the CDR3 is 14 residues. V was pared by 5 bases and J by 0 bases, with 10 bases between.

As regards this clone: At the DNA level, this CDR3 is encoded by other sequences in the same sample as well. The chain is built from TRBV7-9 and TRBJ2-3; D remains ambiguous. Trimming took 2 bases from V and 3 from J, leaving 6 bases between them. CDR1 and CDR2 from the germline V gene are SEHNR and FQNEAQ (reference sequence). This CDR3 has 13 amino acids. The CDR3 here is CASSLSRTDTQYF. The CDR3 DNA follows: TGTGCCAGCAGCTTAAGTAGGACAGATACGCAGTATTTT.

This clone has a handful of counts. V and J are TRBV9 and TRBJ1-1; perhaps TRBD1 as D (6 bases). V was clipped by 3 bases and J by 8 bases, with 11 bases between them. CDR1 SGDLS and CDR2 YYNGEE come from the germline V gene. The CDR3 totals 12 residues. The CDR3 sequence: CASSAATGEAFF. The DNA for the CDR3 is TGTGCCAGCAGCGCAGCGACAGGAGAAGCTTTCTTT. Supplemented by reference TRBV9 and TRBJ1-1, the full variable domain reads DSGVTQTPKHLITATGQRVTLRCSPRSGDLSVYWYQQSLDQGLQFLIQYYNGEERAKGNILERFSAQQFPDLHSELNLSSLELGDSALYFCASSAATGEAFFGQGTRLTVV.

The V and J genes are TRBV16 and TRBJ1-2, with D unresolved. The V gene lost 0 bases and the J gene lost 4 bases, with 9 bases spanning the gap. Germline V gene data show CDR1 as KGHSY and CDR2 as FQNENV. CDR3 length equals 14 residues. The CDR3 region is CASSQSSVGYGYTF. Written as DNA, the CDR3 is TGTGCCAGCAGCCAATCTTCCGTGGGCTATGGCTACACCTTC.